The clone carrying this T cell receptor beta chain was counted a few times. Its antigen is unknown. This sample was included in a study of blood T cells in healthy people across ages. General observations from the study: A roughly linear age-dependent decrease characterized TCR beta diversity per million T cells.

A J-beta primer mix and a sample-barcoded 5' primer were used in a second PCR of roughly 7 to 12 cycles. A single record per CDR3 protein comes from TCRdb applying MiXCR to the 5' RACE reads. This table has 800,000 or so distinct CDR3 sequences, more than 20% appearing once. Another study also made use of these data, one on T cells of mothers and their children. As that study records: Thymic selection molds TCR recombination output in much the same way for related pairs as for unrelated pairs. Relative to unrelated pairs, biologically related mother-child dyads exhibited marginally greater, non-significant overlap.

The sequenced sample consisted of blood. This TCR derives from a boy aged 5-17 years in good health.

The CDR3 sequence is CASSSRDKGPSSYNEQFF. The CDR3 DNA reads TGTGCCAGCAGCTCCCGGGACAAGGGCCCGAGCTCCTACAATGAGCAGTTCTTC. The V gene is TRBV7-9, the J gene TRBJ2-1; a possible D gene is TRBD1 (6 bases). This CDR3 spans 18 amino acids. Looked up from germline, CDR1 is SEHNR and CDR2 is FQNEAQ (reference sequence). V was cut by 4 bases and J by 0 bases, with 19 bases left in between.